These T cell receptor beta chains were read from a single sample in a study of early stage breast cancer tumors. TCRdb keeps only in-frame clones here, not all; method: immunoSEQ multiplex PCR. The table lists about 14,000 clones, around three quarters of them singletons, with roughly 7.2% in the top ten. Sequences were obtained from normal breast tissue next to the tumor. These receptors came from a person between 45 and 65 years old with breast cancer. The CDR3 runs from the conserved cysteine through the conserved F or W. D genes are given only for firm matches. Clone size is not always given. Where it is, it says once, few, many or a class for expanded clones.

13	.	TRBJ1-1	TRBV12-1	.	CASSKIMNTEAFF	TGTGCCAGCTCTAAGATAATGAACACTGAAGCTTTCTTT
15	.	TRBJ2-7	TRBV4-1	.	CASSHPDRLSYEQYF	TGCGCCAGCAGCCATCCGGACAGATTATCCTACGAGCAGTACTTC
16	.	TRBJ2-7	TRBV5-8	.	CASSLTGTPTDYEQYF	TGTGCCAGCAGTCTGACCGGGACTCCAACGGACTACGAGCAGTACTTC
15	few	TRBJ2-1	TRBV6-4	.	CASSVASSPGNEQFF	TGTGCCAGCAGTGTCGCGTCTTCGCCAGGGAATGAGCAGTTCTTC
15	.	TRBJ1-2	TRBV5-5	.	CASSPTRAQRDGYTF	TGTGCCAGCAGCCCTACCCGGGCCCAGCGGGATGGCTACACCTTC
15	.	TRBJ2-5	TRBV12-5	TRBD2	CASGLGTSAQETQYF	TGTGCTAGTGGTTTAGGGACTAGCGCACAAGAGACCCAGTACTTC
14	.	TRBJ1-2	TRBV19	TRBD1	CASSMGQAYYGYTF	TGTGCCAGTAGTATGGGACAGGCCTACTATGGCTACACCTTC
14	few	TRBJ1-5	TRBV6-6	TRBD1	CASSYGQGDQPQHF	TGTGCCAGCAGTTATGGTCAGGGGGATCAGCCCCAGCATTTT
13	.	TRBJ1-2	TRBV7-8	.	CASSLVGSYGYTF	TGTGCCAGCAGCTTAGTGGGCAGTTATGGCTACACCTTC
15	large	TRBJ1-4	TRBV2	.	CASSGNTGINEKLFF	TGTGCCAGCAGTGGTAATACAGGGATTAATGAAAAACTGTTTTTT
14	few	TRBJ2-3	TRBV5-1	.	CASSPLGGADTQYF	TGCGCCAGCAGCCCCCTGGGTGGGGCAGATACGCAGTATTTT